This T cell receptor beta chain is from a study of shared clonotypes between healthy human individuals. CD8 cells regarded as naive lacked CD45RO, were positively chosen for CCR7, and omitted terminally differentiated effector memory CD45RA+ cells. The ends were cut back, 3 bases at V and 2 bases at J, with 8 bases in the middle. There are 14 residues in the CDR3. The germline gives CDR1 MDHEN, CDR2 SYDVKM. Sequencing was performed with immunoSEQ multiplex PCR; in TCRdb, only in-frame clones are kept and a portion is missing. The sample has about 1,900,000 clones; about 95% are singletons. Material: naive CD8+ T cells sorted from blood. This receptor was taken from a man aged 18 to 30 in good health. This chain links TRBV28 with TRBJ1-3, with a possible D match to TRBD1 (5 bases). The CDR3 loop reads CASSFPGTGNTIYF. CDR3 nucleotides: TGTGCCAGCAGTTTCCCAGGGACTGGAAACACCATATATTTT.